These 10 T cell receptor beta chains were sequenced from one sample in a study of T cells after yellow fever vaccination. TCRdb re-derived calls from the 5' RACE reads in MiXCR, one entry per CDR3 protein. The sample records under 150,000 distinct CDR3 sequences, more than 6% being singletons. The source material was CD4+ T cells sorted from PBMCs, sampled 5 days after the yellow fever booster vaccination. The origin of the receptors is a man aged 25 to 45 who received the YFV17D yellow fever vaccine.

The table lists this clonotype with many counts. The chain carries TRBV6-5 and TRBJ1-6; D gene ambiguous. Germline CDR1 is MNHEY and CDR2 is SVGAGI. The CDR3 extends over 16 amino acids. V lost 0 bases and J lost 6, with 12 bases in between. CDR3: CASSYSRQVRNSPLHF. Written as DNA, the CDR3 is TGTGCCAGCAGTTACTCGAGGCAGGTCCGTAATTCACCCCTCCACTTT.

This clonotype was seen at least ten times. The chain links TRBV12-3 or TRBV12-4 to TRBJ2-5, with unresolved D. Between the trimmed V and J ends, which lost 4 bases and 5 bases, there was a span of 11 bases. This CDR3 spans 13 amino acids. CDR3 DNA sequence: TGTGCCAGCAGTTGGCGGATCACTGAGACCCAGTACTTC. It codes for CASSWRITETQYF.

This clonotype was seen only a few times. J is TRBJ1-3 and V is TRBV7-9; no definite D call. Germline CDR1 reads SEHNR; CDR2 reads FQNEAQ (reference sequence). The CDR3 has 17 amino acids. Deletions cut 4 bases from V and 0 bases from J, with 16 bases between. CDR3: CASSSGVRSRSGNTIYF. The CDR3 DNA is TGTGCCAGCAGCTCAGGAGTCAGGTCCCGCTCTGGAAACACCATATATTTT.

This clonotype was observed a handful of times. The CDR3 region is CASSPLAGGPDSYEQYF. The CDR3 DNA is TGTGCCAGCAGCCCCCTAGCGGGAGGGCCTGATTCCTACGAGCAGTACTTC. The chain employs TRBV7-9 and TRBJ2-7; 12 nucleotides match TRBD2. The junction had 9 bases not matched to a gene; V was cut back by 5 bases and J by 1 base. Germline-derived CDR1 and CDR2 are SEHNR and FQNEAQ (reference sequence). The CDR3 is made up of 17 amino acids.

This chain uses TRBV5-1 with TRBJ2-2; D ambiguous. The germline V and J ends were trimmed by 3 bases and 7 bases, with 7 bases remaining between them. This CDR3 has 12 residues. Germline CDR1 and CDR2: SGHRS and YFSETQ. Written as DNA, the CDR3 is TGCGCCAGCAGCTCGTGGGACGGGGAGCTGTTTTTT. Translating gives CASSSWDGELFF.

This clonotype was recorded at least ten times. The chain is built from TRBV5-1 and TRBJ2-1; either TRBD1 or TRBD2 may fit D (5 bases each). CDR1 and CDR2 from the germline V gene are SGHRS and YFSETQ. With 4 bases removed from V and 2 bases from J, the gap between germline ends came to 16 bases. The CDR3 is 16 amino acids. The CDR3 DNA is TGCGCCAGCAGCATCCTAGGGGACGCTGCCTACAATGAGCAGTTCTTC. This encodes CASSILGDAAYNEQFF. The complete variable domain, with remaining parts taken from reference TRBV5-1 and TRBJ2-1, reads KAGVTQTPRYLIKTRGQQVTLSCSPISGHRSVSWYQQTPGQGLQFLFEYFSETQRNKGNFPGRFSGRQFSNSRSEMNVSTLELGDSALYLCASSILGDAAYNEQFFGPGTRLTVL.

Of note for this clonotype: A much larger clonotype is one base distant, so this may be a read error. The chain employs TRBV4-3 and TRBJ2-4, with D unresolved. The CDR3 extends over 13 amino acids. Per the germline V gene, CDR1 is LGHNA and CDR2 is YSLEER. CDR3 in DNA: TGCGCCAGCAGCCAAGAAACCTCAAACAGTCAGTACTTC. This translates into CASSQETSNSQYF.

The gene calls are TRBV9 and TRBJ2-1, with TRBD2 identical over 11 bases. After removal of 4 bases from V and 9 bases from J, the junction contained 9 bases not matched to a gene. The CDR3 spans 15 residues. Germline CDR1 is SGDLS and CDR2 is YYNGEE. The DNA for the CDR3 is TGTGCCAGCAGCTTTAGCGGGAGGGCCTCGGGTGAGCAGTTCTTC. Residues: CASSFSGRASGEQFF.

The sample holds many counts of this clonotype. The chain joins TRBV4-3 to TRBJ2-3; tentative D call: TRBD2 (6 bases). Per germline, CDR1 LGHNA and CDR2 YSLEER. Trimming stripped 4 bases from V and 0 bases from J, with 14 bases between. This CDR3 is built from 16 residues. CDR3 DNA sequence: TGCGCCAGCAGCCCGTCGCCGGGACTCAGCACAGATACGCAGTATTTT. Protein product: CASSPSPGLSTDTQYF.

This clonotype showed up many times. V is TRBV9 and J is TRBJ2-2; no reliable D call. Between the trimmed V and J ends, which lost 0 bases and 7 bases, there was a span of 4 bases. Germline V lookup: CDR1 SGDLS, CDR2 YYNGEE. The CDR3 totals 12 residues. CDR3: CASSVANGELFF. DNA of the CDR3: TGTGCCAGCAGCGTAGCTAACGGGGAGCTGTTTTTT.